The rows below give T cell receptor beta chains drawn from one sample of a study of blood T cell repertoires in COVID-19. Sequencing used immunoSEQ multiplex PCR; TCRdb keeps in-frame clones, though not all of them. The data contain 200,000 to 250,000 clones, 88% of them singletons. Specimen: peripheral blood. These receptors all come from a woman in her 40s who had recovered from COVID-19. Each CDR3 is given with its conserved first and last residue. D genes are given only for firm matches.

J | D | V | DNA | CDR3
TRBJ2-1 | TRBD2 | TRBV5-4 | TGTGCCAGCAGCCGTAGCGGGGGGCTCCGGCTAAATGAGCAGTTCTTC | CASSRSGGLRLNEQFF
TRBJ2-5 | . | TRBV11-1 | TGTGCCAGCAGCTTACGGGCAGGGTTGTACCAAGAGACCCAGTACTTC | CASSLRAGLYQETQYF
TRBJ1-2 | . | TRBV7-2 | TGTGCCAGCAGCTTCGCAGGTTTAAACTATGGCTACACCTTC | CASSFAGLNYGYTF
TRBJ2-2 | TRBD1 | TRBV11-3 | TGTGCCAGCAGCCGTAGGACAGGGGGGAGCACCGGGGAGCTGTTTTTT | CASSRRTGGSTGELFF
TRBJ1-2 | . | TRBV19 | TGTGCCAGTAGTATAGCCGGACAGCAAACCTTAAACTATGGCTACACCTTC | CASSIAGQQTLNYGYTF
TRBJ1-2 | TRBD1 | TRBV9 | TGTGCCAGCAGCGCTCTAGGGGGCGCCAGCTATGGCTACACCTTC | CASSALGGASYGYTF
TRBJ2-5 | . | TRBV23-1 | TGCGCCAGCAGTCACGAGCAGGGCTGGGACCAAGAGACCCAGTACTTC | CASSHEQGWDQETQYF
TRBJ1-2 | . | TRBV7-9 | TGTGCCAGCAGCTTAGCGCGTCATGTCTCATTACCTTCCTTC | CASSLARHVSLPSF
TRBJ2-7 | . | TRBV4-1 | TGCGCCAGCAGCCAAGCCCAGGTCTCCTACGAGCAGTACTTC | CASSQAQVSYEQYF
TRBJ1-1 | TRBD1 | TRBV11-2 | TGTGCCAGCAGCTCTGGGACAGGGCATTTGAACACTGAAGCTTTCTTT | CASSSGTGHLNTEAFF
TRBJ2-3 | TRBD2 | TRBV7-2 | TGTGCCAGCAGCCGGGGCGGGGGTAGCACAGATACGCAGTATTTT | CASSRGGGSTDTQYF